This T cell receptor (beta chain) derives from a study of T cell responses to AZD1222 COVID-19 vaccine. Study at large: Second-dose schedules of about 4 or about 12 weeks were combined. Notes on the study in general: CD4 TCRs linked to vaccination spanned spike, dominating at 160-218 and 743-854. The study reported that nearly half of spike-specific TCRs target unmutated variant regions.

Note on this clone: Its antigen is still unknown.

Between the trimmed V and J ends, which lost 3 bases and 2 bases, there was a span of 11 bases. The CDR3 spans 15 residues. Germline values: CDR1 LNHDA, CDR2 SQIVND (reference sequence). The protocol was immunoSEQ multiplex PCR, while the TCRdb copy is restricted to in-frame clones and leaves out a portion. The table lists 100,000 to 150,000 clones, roughly 86% of them singletons. The source is an adult in good health. V gene TRBV19 combines with J gene TRBJ1-5; a weak D match, TRBD1 (5 bases). This specimen consisted of peripheral blood, obtained on day 0 of AZD1222 vaccination. The CDR3 bases are TGTGCCAGTAGTATTGCGCAGGGCCGCAATCAGCCCCAGCATTTT. Protein: CASSIAQGRNQPQHF.